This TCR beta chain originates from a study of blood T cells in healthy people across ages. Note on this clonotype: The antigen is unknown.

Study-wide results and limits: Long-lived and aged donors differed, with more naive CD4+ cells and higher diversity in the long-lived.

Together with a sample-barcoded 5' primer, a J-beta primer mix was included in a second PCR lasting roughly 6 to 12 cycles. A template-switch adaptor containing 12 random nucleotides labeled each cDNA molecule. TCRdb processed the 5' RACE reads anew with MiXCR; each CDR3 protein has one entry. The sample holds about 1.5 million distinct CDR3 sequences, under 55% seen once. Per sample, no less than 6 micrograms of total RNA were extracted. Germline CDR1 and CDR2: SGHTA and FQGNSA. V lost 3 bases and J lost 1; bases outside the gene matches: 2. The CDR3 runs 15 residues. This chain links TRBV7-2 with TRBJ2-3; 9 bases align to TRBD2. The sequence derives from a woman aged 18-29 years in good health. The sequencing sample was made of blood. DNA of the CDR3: TGTGCCAGCAGCTTCATAGCGGGAGGCACAGATACGCAGTATTTT. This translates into CASSFIAGGTDTQYF.